This T cell receptor beta chain appears in the sequencing data of a study of T cell changes during pregnancy in multiple sclerosis. The CDR3 has 13 amino acids. Germline-derived CDR1 and CDR2 are MNHEY and SVGAGI. V dropped 2 bases and J dropped 6 bases, with 11 bases sitting between them. Clones were read by immunoSEQ multiplex PCR, and TCRdb kept only the in-frame ones, dropping some. This table has some 45,000 clones, around 93% appearing once. The receptor was derived from a female donor with multiple sclerosis, enrolled in a pregnancy study. Material: CD8+ T cells from peripheral blood mononuclear cells, obtained in the first trimester of pregnancy. The V and J genes are TRBV6-5 and TRBJ2-7, with D perhaps matching TRBD1 (5 bases). CDR3 loop: CASSYGQGGEQYF. The CDR3 DNA reads as TGTGCCAGCAGTTACGGGCAGGGCGGCGAGCAGTACTTC.